The text below deals with one T cell receptor (beta chain). Its antigen is undetermined. This sample is drawn from a study of identical twins. Study-level findings and limits: Alpha sequences that were out-of-frame and twin-shared showed an excess of low generation probability.

TCRdb fed the 5' RACE reads into MiXCR, producing one record per CDR3 protein. Altogether around 1.7 million distinct CDR3 sequences are present, about 32% being singletons, with the ten largest covering 0.25% to 0.3%. CDR3 length: 15 residues. Trimming at V came to 6 bases and at J to 2 bases, leaving 4 bases not matched to a gene. From germline, CDR1 is MDHEN and CDR2 SYDVKM. The origin of this receptor is a newborn girl in good health. This sequence joins TRBV28 and TRBJ1-6, with 7 bases fitting TRBD1. Input material: cord blood. CDR3 sequence reads: CASRPGTAYNSPLHF. The CDR3 nucleotides are TGTGCCAGCAGACCAGGGACAGCCTATAATTCACCCCTCCACTTT.